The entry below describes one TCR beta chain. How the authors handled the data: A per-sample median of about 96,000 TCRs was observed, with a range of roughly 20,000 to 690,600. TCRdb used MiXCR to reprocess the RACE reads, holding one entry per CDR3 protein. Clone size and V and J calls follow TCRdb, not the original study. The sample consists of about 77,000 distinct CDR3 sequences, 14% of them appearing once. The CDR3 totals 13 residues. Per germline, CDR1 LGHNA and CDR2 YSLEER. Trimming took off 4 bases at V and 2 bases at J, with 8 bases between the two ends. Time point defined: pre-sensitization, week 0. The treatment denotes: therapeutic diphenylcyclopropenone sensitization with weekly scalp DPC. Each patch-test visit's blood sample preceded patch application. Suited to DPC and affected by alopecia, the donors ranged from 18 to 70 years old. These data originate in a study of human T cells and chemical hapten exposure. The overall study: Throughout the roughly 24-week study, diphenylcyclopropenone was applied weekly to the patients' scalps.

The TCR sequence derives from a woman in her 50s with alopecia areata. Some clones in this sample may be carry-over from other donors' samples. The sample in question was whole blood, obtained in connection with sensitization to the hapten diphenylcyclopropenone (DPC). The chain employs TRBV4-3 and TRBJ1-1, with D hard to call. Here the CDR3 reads CASSLGTNTEAFF. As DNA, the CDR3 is TGCGCCAGCAGCCTCGGCACTAACACTGAAGCTTTCTTT.